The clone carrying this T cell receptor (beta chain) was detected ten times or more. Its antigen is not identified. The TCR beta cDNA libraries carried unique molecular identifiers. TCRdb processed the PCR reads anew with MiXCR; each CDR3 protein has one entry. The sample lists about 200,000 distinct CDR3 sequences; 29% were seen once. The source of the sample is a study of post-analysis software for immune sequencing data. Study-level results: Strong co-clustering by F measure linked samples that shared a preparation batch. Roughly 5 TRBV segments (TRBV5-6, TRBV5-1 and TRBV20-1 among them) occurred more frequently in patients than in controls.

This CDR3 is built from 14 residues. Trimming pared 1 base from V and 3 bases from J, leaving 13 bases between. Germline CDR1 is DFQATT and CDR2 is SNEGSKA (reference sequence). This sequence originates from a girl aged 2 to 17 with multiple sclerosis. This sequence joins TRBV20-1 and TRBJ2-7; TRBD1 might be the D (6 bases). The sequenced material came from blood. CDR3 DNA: TGCAGTGCTAGAGCTCGGGACACGATCTACGAGCAGTACTTC. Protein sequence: CSARARDTIYEQYF.